The T cell receptor (beta chain) under discussion was sequenced for a study of beta chain features in type 1 diabetes. A CD45RO/CCR7/CD25/CD127/CD95/CD27 panel sorted naive, central memory, regulatory and stem cell-like memory CD4+ cells. Germline values: CDR1 MDHEN, CDR2 SYDVKM. J lost 3 bases, V lost 6 bases, and 7 bases had no gene match. CDR3 length: 14 amino acids. This clone was recorded a few times. No antigen is known for it. Expressed TCRB transcripts were sequenced because the entire RNA isolate underwent reverse transcription. TCRdb's table, derived via immunoSEQ multiplex PCR, lists solely in-frame clones and lacks some. This table holds around 250,000 clones, about 13% found once. Study-wide points: Shorter TCRB CDR3s, moderately but significantly so, were found in Type 1 diabetes patients in all four CD4+ subsets. The question left open here concerned HLA type influencing TCRB rearrangement.

The chain links TRBV28 to TRBJ2-7; the match to TRBD2 covers 8 bases. This clonotype was sampled from a man younger than 40 with type 1 diabetes. The sequenced material came from naive CD4+ T cells from blood. The CDR3 DNA follows: TGTGCCAGCAGGACGGCGAGCGGGAGCTACGAGCAGTACTTC. This encodes CASRTASGSYEQYF.